This paragraph reports one TCR beta chain. The entry originates in a study of follicular helper T cells after annual influenza vaccination. Assay used: immunoSEQ multiplex PCR; TCRdb lists only in-frame clones, some missing. This table has 10,000 or so clones, over 65% appearing once. Per the germline V gene, CDR1 is LNHDA and CDR2 is SQIVND (reference sequence). This CDR3 has 19 amino acids. Unmatched junction bases numbered 16, after V lost 4 bases and J lost 5 bases. Indicated time point: 2014-2015 season, pre-vaccination. The clonotype originates from an adult who received the influenza vaccine. The rearrangement links TRBV19 to TRBJ2-1; 11 bases are shared with TRBD2. Sequencing used CXCR5- memory CD4+ T cells sorted from blood, obtained on the day of influenza vaccination. The CDR3 nucleotides read TGTGCCAGTAGTACGGGAGTGCGGCTAGCGGGGGGAAGAAACAATGAGCAGTTCTTC. Protein product: CASSTGVRLAGGRNNEQFF. Full variable domain (rest looked up from reference TRBV19 and TRBJ2-1): DGGITQSPKYLFRKEGQNVTLSCEQNLNHDAMYWYRQDPGQGLRLIYYSQIVNDFQKGDIAEGYSVSREKKESFPLTVTSAQKNPTAFYLCASSTGVRLAGGRNNEQFFGPGTRLTVL.